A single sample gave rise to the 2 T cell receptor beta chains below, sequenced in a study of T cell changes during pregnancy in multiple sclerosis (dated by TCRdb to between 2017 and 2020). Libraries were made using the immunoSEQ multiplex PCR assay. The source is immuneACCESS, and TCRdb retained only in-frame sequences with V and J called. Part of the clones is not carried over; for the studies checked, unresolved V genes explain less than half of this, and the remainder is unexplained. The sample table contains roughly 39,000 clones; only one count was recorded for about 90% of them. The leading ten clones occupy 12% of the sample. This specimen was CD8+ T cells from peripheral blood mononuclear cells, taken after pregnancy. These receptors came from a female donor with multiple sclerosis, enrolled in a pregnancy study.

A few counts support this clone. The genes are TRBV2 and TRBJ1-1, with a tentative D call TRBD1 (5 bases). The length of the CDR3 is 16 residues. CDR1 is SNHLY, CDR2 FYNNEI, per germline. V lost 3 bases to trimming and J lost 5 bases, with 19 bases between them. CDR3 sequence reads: CASSDFLGGEMTEAFF. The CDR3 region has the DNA TGTGCCAGCAGTGATTTTTTGGGGGGAGAGATGACTGAAGCTTTCTTT.

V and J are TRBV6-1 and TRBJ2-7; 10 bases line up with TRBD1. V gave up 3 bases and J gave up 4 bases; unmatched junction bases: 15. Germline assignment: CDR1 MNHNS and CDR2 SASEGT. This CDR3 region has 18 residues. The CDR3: CASSEETGGFALGYEQYF. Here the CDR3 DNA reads TGTGCCAGCAGTGAGGAGACAGGGGGCTTCGCTTTAGGGTACGAGCAGTACTTC.